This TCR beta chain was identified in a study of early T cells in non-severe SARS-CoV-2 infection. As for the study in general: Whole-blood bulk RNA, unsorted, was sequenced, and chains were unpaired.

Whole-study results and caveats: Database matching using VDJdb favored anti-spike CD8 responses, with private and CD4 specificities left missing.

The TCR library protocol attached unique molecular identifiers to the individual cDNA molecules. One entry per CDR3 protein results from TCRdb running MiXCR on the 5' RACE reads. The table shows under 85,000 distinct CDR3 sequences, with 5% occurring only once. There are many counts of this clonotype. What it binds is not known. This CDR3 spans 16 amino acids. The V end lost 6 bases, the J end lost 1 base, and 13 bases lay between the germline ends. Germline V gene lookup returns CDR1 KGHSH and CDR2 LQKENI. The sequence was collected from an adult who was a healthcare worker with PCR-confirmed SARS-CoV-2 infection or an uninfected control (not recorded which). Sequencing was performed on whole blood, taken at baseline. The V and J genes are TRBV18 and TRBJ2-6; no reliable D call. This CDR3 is CASSKRDGSGANVLTF. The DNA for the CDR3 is TGTGCCAGCTCTAAAAGGGATGGTTCTGGGGCCAACGTCCTGACTTTC.